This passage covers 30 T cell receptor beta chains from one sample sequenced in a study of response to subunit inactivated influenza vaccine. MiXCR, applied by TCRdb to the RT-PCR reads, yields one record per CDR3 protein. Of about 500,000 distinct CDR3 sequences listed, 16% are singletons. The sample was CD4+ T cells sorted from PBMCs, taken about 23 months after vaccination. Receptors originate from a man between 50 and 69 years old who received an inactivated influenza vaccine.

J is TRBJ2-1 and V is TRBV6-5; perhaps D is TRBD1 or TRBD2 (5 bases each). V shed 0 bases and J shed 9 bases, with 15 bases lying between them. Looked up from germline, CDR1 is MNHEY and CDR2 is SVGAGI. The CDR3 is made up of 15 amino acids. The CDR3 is CASSYSRAGWSEQFF. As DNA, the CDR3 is TGTGCCAGCAGTTACTCGAGGGCAGGGTGGAGTGAGCAGTTCTTC.

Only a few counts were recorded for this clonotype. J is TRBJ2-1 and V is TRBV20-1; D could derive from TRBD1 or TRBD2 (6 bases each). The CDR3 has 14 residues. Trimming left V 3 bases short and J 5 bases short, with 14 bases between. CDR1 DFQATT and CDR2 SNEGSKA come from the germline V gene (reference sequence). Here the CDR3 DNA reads TGCAGTGCTAGCGCGGGACACTCAAACAATGAGCAGTTCTTC. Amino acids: CSASAGHSNNEQFF.

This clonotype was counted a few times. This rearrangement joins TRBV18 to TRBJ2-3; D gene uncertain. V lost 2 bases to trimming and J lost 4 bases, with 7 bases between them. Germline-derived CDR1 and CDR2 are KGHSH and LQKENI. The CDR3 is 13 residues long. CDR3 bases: TGTGCCAGCTCACCAGAGTTGGCAGATACGCAGTATTTT. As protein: CASSPELADTQYF.

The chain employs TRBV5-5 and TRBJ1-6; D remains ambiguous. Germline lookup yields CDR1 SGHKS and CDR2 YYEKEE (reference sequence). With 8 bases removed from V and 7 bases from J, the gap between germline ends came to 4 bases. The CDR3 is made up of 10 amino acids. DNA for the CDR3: TGTGCCAGGGTCAATTCACCCCTCCACTTT. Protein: CARVNSPLHF.

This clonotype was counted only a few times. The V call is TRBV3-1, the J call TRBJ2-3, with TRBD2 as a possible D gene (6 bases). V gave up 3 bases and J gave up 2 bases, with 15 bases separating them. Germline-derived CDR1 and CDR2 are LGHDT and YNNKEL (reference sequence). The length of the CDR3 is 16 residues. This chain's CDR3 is CASSQTRWGDTDTQYF. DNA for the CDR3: TGTGCCAGCAGCCAGACGAGGTGGGGGGACACAGATACGCAGTATTTT.

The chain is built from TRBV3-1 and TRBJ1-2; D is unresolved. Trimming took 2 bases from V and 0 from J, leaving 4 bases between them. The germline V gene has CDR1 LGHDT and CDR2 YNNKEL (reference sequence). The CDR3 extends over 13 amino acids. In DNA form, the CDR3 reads TGTGCCAGCAGCCAAAGATCTAACTATGGCTACACCTTC. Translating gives CASSQRSNYGYTF.

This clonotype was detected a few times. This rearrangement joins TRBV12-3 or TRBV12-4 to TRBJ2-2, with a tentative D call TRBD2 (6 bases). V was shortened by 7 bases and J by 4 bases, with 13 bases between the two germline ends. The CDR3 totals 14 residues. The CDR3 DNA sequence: TGTGCCAGCAAGGGAGGCAGGACCACCGGGGAGCTGTTTTTT. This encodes CASKGGRTTGELFF.

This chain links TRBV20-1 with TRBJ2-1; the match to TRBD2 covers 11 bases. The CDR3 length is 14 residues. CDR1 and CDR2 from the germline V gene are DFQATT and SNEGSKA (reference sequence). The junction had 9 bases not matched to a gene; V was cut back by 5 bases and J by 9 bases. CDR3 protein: CSAPYSGGAGEQFF. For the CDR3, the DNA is TGCAGTGCTCCTTATAGCGGGGGGGCCGGTGAGCAGTTCTTC.

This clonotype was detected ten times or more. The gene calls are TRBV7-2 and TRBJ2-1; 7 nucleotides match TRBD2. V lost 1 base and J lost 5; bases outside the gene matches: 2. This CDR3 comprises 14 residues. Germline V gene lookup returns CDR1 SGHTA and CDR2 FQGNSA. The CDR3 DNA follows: TGTGCCAGCAGCTTAGGGGACTATAACAATGAGCAGTTCTTC. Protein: CASSLGDYNNEQFF.

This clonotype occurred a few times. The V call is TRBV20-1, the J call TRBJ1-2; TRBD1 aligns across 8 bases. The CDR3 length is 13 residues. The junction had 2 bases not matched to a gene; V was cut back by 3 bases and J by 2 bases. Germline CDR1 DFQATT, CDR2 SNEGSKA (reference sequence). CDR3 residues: CSASRTGNYGYTF. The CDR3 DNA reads TGCAGTGCTAGCAGGACAGGGAACTATGGCTACACCTTC.

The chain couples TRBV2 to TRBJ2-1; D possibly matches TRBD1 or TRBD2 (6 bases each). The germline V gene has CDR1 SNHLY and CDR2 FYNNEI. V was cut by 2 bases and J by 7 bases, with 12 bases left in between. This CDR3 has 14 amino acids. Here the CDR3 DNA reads TGTGCCAGCAGTGAAAAAACAGGGAGGAATGAGCAGTTCTTC. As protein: CASSEKTGRNEQFF.

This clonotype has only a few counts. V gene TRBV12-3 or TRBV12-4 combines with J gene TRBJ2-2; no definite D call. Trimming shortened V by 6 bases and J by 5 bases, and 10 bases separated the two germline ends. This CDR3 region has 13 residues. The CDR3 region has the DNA TGTGCCAGCAGCCAAACTAAGACCGGGGAGCTGTTTTTT. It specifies CASSQTKTGELFF.

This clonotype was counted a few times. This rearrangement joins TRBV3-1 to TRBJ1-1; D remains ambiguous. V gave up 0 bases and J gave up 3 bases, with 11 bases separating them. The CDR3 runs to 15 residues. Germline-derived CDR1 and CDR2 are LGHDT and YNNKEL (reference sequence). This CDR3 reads CASSQESGRYTEAFF. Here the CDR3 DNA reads TGTGCCAGCAGCCAAGAATCCGGGAGGTACACTGAAGCTTTCTTT.

Here the CDR3 reads CASSQDSRGPQHF. DNA for the CDR3: TGTGCCAGCAGCCAAGATAGCCGCGGGCCCCAGCATTTT. The chain uses TRBV3-1 and TRBJ1-5; D remains unclear. Looked up from germline, CDR1 is LGHDT and CDR2 is YNNKEL (reference sequence). This CDR3 is built from 13 residues. V lost 0 bases, J lost 9 bases, and 9 bases lay in between.

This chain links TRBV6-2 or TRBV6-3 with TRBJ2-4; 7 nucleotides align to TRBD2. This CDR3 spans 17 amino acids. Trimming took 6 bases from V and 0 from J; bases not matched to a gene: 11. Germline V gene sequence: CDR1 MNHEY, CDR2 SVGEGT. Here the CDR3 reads CASRRMGGSLAKNIQYF. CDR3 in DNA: TGTGCCAGCAGGAGAATGGGCGGGAGTCTAGCCAAAAACATTCAGTACTTC.

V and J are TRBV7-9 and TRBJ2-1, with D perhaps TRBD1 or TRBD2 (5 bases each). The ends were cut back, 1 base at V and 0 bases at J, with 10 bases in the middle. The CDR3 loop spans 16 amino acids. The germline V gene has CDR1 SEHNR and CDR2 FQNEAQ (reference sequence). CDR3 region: CASSLVPGSSYNEQFF. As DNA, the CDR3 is TGTGCCAGCAGCTTAGTCCCAGGGAGCTCCTACAATGAGCAGTTCTTC. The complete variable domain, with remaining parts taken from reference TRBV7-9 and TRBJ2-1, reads DTGVSQNPRHKITKRGQNVTFRCDPISEHNRLYWYRQTLGQGPEFLTYFQNEAQLEKSRLLSDRFSAERPKGSFSTLEIQRTEQGDSAMYLCASSLVPGSSYNEQFFGPGTRLTVL.

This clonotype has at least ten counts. The CDR3 region is CASRGQETQYF. The CDR3 nucleotides read TGTGCCAGCAGGGGACAAGAGACCCAGTACTTC. The chain carries TRBV3-1 and TRBJ2-5; D ambiguous. CDR1 LGHDT and CDR2 YNNKEL come from the germline V gene (reference sequence). The CDR3 extends over 11 amino acids. Between the trimmed V and J ends, which lost 6 bases and 2 bases, there was a span of 4 bases.

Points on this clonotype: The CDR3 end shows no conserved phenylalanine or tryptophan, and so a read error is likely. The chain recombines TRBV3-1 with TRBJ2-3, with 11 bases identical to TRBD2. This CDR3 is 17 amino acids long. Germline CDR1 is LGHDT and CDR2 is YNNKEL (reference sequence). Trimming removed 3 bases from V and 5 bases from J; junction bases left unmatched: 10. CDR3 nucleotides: TGTGCCAGCAGCCATGCTGGACTAGCGGGTGAACAAGATACGCAGTATATT. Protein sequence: CASSHAGLAGEQDTQYI.

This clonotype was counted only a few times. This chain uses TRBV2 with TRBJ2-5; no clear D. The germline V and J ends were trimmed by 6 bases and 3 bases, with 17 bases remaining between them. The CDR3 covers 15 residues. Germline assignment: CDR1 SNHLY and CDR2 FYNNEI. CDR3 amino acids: CASRAAGSGKETQYF. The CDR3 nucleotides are TGTGCCAGCAGGGCTGCCGGTTCTGGAAAAGAGACCCAGTACTTC.

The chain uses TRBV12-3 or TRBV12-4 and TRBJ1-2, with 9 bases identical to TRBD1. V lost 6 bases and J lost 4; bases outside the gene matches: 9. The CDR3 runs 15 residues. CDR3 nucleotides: TGTGCCAGCAGGTTGGGACAGGGCGACGGCTATGGCTACACCTTC. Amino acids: CASRLGQGDGYGYTF.

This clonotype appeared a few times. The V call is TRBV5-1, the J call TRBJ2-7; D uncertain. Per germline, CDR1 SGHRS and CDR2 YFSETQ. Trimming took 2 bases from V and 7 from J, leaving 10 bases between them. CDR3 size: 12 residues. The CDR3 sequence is CASSFSGPEQYF. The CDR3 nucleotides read TGCGCCAGCAGCTTTTCGGGTCCGGAGCAGTACTTC.

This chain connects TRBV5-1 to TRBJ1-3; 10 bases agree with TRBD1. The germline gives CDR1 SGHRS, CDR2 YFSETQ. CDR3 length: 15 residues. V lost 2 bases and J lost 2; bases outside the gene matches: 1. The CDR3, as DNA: TGCGCCAGCAGCTTCGGGACAGGGGCTGGAAACACCATATATTTT. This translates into CASSFGTGAGNTIYF.

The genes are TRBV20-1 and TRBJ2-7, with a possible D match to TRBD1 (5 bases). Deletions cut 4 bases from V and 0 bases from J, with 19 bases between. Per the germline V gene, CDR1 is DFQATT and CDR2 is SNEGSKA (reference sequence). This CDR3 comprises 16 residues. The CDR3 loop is CSATPFRAAHSYEQYF. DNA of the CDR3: TGCAGTGCTACACCTTTCAGGGCAGCCCACTCCTACGAGCAGTACTTC.

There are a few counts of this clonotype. The CDR3 sequence is CASSSGGYNSPLHF. Here the CDR3 DNA reads TGTGCCAGCAGCTCGGGGGGGTATAATTCACCCCTCCACTTT. The gene calls are TRBV11-3 and TRBJ1-6, with D possibly being TRBD1 (5 bases). Trimming removed 4 bases at V and 4 bases at J, with 8 bases between. Germline V gene lookup returns CDR1 SGHNT and CDR2 YENEEA. The length of the CDR3 is 14 residues.

CDR3: CASSLGQPGREYF. The CDR3 bases are TGTGCCAGCAGTTTAGGACAGCCCGGGAGGGAGTACTTC. The rearrangement uses TRBV12-3 or TRBV12-4 and TRBJ2-5; TRBD2 agrees at 8 bases. With V trimmed by 1 base and J by 12 bases, 7 bases remained unmatched. The CDR3 spans 13 residues.

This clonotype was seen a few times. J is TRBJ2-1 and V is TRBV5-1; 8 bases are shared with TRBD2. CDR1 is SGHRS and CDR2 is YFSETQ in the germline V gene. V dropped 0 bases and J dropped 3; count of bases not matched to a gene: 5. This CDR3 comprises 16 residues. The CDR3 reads CASSLVAGTSYNEQFF. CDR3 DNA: TGCGCCAGCAGCTTGGTAGCCGGGACTAGCTACAATGAGCAGTTCTTC.

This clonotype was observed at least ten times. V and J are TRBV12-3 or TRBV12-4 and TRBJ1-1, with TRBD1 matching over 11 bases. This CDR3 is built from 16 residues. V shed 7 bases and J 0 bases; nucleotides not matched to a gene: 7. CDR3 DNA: TGTGCCAGCAAGCGGGACAGGGGGTTCATGAACACTGAAGCTTTCTTT. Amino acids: CASKRDRGFMNTEAFF.

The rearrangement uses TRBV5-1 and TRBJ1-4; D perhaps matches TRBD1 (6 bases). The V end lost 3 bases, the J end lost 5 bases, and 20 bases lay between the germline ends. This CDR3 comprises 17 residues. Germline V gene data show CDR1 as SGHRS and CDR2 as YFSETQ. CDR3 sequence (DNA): TGCGCCAGCAGCTCCAATCCTTTGACAGGACGAAATGAAAAACTGTTTTTT. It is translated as CASSSNPLTGRNEKLFF.

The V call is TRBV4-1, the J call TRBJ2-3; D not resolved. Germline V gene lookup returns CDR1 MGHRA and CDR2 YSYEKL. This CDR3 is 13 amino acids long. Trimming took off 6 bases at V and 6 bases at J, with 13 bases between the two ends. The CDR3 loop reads CASSQLGFDTQYF. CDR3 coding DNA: TGCGCCAGCAGTCAGCTAGGTTTCGATACGCAGTATTTT.

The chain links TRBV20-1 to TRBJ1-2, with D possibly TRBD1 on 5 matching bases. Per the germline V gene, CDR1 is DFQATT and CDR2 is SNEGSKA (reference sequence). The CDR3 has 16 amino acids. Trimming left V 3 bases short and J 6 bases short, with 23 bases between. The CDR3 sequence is CSARAGTSLSTNGYTF. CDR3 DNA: TGCAGTGCTAGGGCCGGGACTTCGCTCAGCACCAATGGCTACACCTTC.